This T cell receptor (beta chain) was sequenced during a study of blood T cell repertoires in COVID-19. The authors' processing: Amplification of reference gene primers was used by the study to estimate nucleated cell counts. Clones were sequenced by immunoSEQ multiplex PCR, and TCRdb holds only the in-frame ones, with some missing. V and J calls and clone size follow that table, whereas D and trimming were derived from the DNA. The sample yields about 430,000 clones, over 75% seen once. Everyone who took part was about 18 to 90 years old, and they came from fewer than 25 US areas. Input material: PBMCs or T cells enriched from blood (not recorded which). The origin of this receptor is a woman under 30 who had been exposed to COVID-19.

The CDR3, as DNA: TGTGCCAGCATTCAGTGGGGGGGGAATGGTGAAAAACTGTTTTTT. Amino acids: CASIQWGGNGEKLFF. The rearrangement uses TRBV28 and TRBJ1-4; the D gene is possibly TRBD1 (5 bases). Trimming removed 7 bases from V and 7 bases from J, with 19 bases in between. This CDR3 contains 15 residues. Germline-derived CDR1 and CDR2 are MDHEN and SYDVKM.